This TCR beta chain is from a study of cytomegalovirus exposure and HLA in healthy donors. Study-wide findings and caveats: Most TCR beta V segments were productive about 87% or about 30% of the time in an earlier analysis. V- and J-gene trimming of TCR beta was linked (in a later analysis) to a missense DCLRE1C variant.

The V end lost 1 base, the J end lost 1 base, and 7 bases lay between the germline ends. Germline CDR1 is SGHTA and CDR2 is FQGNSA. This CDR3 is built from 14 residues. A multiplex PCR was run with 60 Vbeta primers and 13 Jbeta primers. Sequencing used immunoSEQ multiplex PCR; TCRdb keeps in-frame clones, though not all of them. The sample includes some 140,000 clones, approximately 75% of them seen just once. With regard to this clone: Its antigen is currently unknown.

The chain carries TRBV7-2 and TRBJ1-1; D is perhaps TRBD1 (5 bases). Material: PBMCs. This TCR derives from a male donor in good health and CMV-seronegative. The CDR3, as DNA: TGTGCCAGCAGCTTAGAAAGGGGGAACACTGAAGCTTTCTTT. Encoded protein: CASSLERGNTEAFF.